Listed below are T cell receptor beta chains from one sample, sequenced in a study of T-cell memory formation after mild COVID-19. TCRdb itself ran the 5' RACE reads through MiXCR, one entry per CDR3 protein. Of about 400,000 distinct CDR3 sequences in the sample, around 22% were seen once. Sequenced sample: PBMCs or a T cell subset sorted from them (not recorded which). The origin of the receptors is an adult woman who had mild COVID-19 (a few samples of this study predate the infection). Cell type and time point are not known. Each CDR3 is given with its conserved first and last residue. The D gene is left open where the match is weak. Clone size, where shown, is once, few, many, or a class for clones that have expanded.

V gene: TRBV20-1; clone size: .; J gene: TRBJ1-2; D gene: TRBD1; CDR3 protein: CSARASSLTQGAAYGYTF; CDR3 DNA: TGCAGTGCTAGAGCCTCTTCTTTAACGCAGGGGGCTGCTTATGGCTACACCTTC
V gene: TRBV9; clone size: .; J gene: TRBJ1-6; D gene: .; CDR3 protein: CASSVASQDSPLHF; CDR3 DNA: TGTGCCAGCAGCGTAGCTTCTCAGGATTCACCCCTCCACTTT
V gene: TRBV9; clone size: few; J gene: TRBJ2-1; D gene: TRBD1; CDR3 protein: CASSQGQGRNNEQFF; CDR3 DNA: TGTGCCAGCAGCCAAGGACAGGGGAGGAACAATGAGCAGTTCTTC
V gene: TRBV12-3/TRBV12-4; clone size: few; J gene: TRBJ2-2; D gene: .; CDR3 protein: CASKVYRNTGELFF; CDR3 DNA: TGTGCCAGCAAAGTTTACAGGAACACCGGGGAGCTGTTTTTT
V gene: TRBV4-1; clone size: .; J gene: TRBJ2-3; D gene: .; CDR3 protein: CASSPGIAYDTQYF; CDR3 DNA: TGCGCCAGCAGCCCTGGGATAGCGTACGATACGCAGTATTTT
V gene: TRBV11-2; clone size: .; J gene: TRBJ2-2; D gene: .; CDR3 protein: CASSYPGLGTGELFF; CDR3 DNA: TGTGCCAGCAGCTATCCAGGGTTGGGCACCGGGGAGCTGTTTTTT
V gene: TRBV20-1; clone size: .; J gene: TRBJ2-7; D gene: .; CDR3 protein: CSASPRLVVYEQYF; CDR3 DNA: TGCAGTGCTAGCCCAAGACTAGTAGTCTACGAGCAGTACTTC
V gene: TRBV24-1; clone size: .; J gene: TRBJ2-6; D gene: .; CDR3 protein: CATSAREPALSGANVLTF; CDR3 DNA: TGTGCCACCAGTGCAAGAGAACCAGCCCTCTCTGGGGCCAACGTCCTGACTTTC
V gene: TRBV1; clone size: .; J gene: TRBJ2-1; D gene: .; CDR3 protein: CTSSLPGGEQFF; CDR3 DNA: TGCACCAGCAGCTTGCCAGGGGGTGAGCAGTTCTTC
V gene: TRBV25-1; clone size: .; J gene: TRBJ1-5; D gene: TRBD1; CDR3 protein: CASSTGTGGSQPQHF; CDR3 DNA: TGTGCCAGCAGTACCGGGACAGGGGGAAGTCAGCCCCAGCATTTT
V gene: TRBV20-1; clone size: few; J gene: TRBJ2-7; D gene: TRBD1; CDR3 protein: CSAYDRDLLYEQYF; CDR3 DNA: TGCAGTGCTTACGACAGGGATTTGCTCTACGAGCAGTACTTC
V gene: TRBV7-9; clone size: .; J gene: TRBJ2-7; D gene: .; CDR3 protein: CASSLTGMSYEQYF; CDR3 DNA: TGTGCCAGCAGCTTAACCGGGATGTCCTACGAGCAGTACTTC
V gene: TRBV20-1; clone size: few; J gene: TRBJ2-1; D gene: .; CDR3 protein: CSLDRLYNEQFF; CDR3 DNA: TGCAGTTTAGACAGGCTCTACAATGAGCAGTTCTTC
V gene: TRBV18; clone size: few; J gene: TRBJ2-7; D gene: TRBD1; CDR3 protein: CASSPGTGSNYEQYF; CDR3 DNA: TGTGCCAGCTCCCCCGGGACAGGGAGTAATTACGAGCAGTACTTC
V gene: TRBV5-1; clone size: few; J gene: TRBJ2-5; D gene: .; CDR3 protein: CASSTTGKTQETQYF; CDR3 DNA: TGCGCCAGCAGCACCACAGGGAAGACCCAAGAGACCCAGTACTTC
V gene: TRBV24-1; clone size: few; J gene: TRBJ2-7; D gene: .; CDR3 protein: CATSTQGGEQYF; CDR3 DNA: TGTGCCACCAGTACACAGGGAGGCGAGCAGTACTTC
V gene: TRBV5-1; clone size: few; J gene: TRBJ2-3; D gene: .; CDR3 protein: CASSSQAGDTQYF; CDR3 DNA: TGCGCCAGCAGTTCCCAAGCAGGAGATACGCAGTATTTT
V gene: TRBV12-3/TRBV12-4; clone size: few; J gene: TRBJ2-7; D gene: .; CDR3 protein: CASSLAVEGHEQYF; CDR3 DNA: TGTGCCAGCAGTCTCGCAGTTGAGGGCCACGAGCAGTACTTC
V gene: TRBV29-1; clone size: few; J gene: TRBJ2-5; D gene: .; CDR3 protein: CSVIADQETQYF; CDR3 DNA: TGCAGCGTGATCGCGGACCAAGAGACCCAGTACTTC
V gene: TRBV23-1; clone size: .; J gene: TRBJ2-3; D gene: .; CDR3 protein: CASSQWLLGWIGLPFMDTDTQYF; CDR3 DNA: TGCGCCAGCAGTCAATGGCTGCTAGGGTGGATTGGGCTACCGTTCATGGACACAGATACGCAGTATTTT
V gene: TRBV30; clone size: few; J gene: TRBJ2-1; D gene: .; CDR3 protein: CAWMRGASYNEQFF; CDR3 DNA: TGTGCCTGGATGCGGGGCGCCTCCTACAATGAGCAGTTCTTC
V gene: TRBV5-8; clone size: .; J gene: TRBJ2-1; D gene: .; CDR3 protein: CASSLIPGGFEQFF; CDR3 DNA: TGTGCCAGCAGCTTGATCCCCGGGGGTTTTGAGCAGTTCTTC
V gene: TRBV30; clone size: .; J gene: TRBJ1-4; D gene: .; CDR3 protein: CAWSVFGSELFF; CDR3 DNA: TGTGCCTGGAGTGTATTCGGTTCAGAGCTGTTTTTT
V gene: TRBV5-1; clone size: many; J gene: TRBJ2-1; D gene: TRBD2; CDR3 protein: CASSLGLAYNEQFF; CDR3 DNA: TGTGCCAGCAGCTTAGGACTAGCGTACAATGAGCAGTTCTTC
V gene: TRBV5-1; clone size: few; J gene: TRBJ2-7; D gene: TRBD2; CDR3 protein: CASSVTSGAGYEQYF; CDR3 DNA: TGCGCCAGCAGCGTGACTAGCGGTGCGGGCTACGAGCAGTACTTC
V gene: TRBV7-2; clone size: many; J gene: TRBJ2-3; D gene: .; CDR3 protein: CASSLGGASTDTQYF; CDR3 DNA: TGTGCCAGCAGCTTAGGGGGGGCGAGCACAGATACGCAGTATTTT
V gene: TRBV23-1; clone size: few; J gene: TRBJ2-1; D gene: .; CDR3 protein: CASSQIPEPRRQFF; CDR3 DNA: TGCGCCAGCAGTCAAATCCCCGAACCTCGGCGGCAGTTCTTC
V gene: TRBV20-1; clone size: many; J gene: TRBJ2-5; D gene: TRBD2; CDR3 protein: CGLKRESTETQYF; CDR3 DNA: TGCGGACTAAAGCGGGAGTCGACGGAGACCCAGTACTTC
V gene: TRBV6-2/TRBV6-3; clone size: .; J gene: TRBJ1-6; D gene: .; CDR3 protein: CASSTPGLIYSPLHF; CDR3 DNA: TGTGCCAGCAGTACCCCAGGACTTATCTATTCACCCCTCCACTTT
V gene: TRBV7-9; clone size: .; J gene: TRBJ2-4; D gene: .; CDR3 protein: CASRRVPGEDIQYF; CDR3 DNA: TGTGCCAGCAGACGGGTACCAGGGGAGGACATTCAGTACTTC
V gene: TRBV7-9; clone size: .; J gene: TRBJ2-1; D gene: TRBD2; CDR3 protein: CASSLRSGSGYNEQFF; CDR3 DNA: TGTGCCAGCAGCTTACGGAGCGGGAGTGGCTACAATGAGCAGTTCTTC
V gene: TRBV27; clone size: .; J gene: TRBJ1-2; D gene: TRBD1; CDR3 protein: CASSSPDRGAYGYTF; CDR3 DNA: TGTGCCAGCAGTTCCCCGGACAGGGGAGCCTATGGCTACACCTTC
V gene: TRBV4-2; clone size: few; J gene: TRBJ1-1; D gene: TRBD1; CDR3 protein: CASSRDRFTEAFF; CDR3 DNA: TGTGCCAGCAGCCGGGACAGGTTTACTGAAGCTTTCTTT